A selection of T cell receptor beta chains follows, all from one sample in a study of siplizumab effects on memory and regulatory T cells. Using immunoSEQ multiplex PCR, the repertoire was profiled, and TCRdb retains in-frame clones only, with some absent. The profile shows more than 95,000 clones, roughly 92% of them singletons. The sample taken for sequencing was Tregs sorted from blood. These receptors were obtained from a human donor in good health. CDR3s include the opening cysteine and the closing phenylalanine or tryptophan. The order of the fields is J gene, V gene, CDR3 protein.

J gene: TRBJ2-1; V gene: TRBV5-1; CDR3 protein: CASSLASGIYNEQFF
J gene: TRBJ2-1; V gene: TRBV19; CDR3 protein: CASSIWDRNYNEQFF
J gene: TRBJ1-2; V gene: TRBV4-1; CDR3 protein: CASSDLYGYTF
J gene: TRBJ1-1; V gene: TRBV30; CDR3 protein: CAWSWGTEAFF
J gene: TRBJ2-3; V gene: TRBV27; CDR3 protein: CASSRLGAPADTQYF
J gene: TRBJ1-1; V gene: TRBV7-9; CDR3 protein: CASSLPPKAFF
J gene: TRBJ1-2; V gene: TRBV19; CDR3 protein: CASSMTVYGYTF
J gene: TRBJ1-5; V gene: TRBV6-5; CDR3 protein: CASSFLGAWDLRAQHF
J gene: TRBJ2-5; V gene: TRBV11-2; CDR3 protein: CASSSHLSPPGETQYF
J gene: TRBJ1-4; V gene: TRBV28; CDR3 protein: CASTLGTGGYEKLFF
J gene: TRBJ2-3; V gene: TRBV5-4; CDR3 protein: CASSRRQDYTDTQYF
J gene: TRBJ1-1; V gene: TRBV10-2; CDR3 protein: CASIVGLNTEAFF
J gene: TRBJ2-5; V gene: TRBV10-3; CDR3 protein: CAISEVAGVGETQYF
J gene: TRBJ1-6; V gene: TRBV5-1; CDR3 protein: CASSLVGRSPLHF
J gene: TRBJ1-2; V gene: TRBV6-1; CDR3 protein: CASSVRLDYGYTF
J gene: TRBJ2-1; V gene: TRBV6-5; CDR3 protein: CASSYSRKALVYEQFF
J gene: TRBJ1-2; V gene: TRBV5-4; CDR3 protein: CASSLGAGQKGYGYTF
J gene: TRBJ1-5; V gene: TRBV4-1; CDR3 protein: CASSQAGLGNQPQHF
J gene: TRBJ2-1; V gene: TRBV11-2; CDR3 protein: CASSGTTRGEQFF
J gene: TRBJ2-4; V gene: TRBV29-1; CDR3 protein: CSVPSGGAQNIQYF
J gene: TRBJ1-2; V gene: TRBV19; CDR3 protein: CASSRDTFLGYTF
J gene: TRBJ2-3; V gene: TRBV7-2; CDR3 protein: CASSAHSGTITDTQYF
J gene: TRBJ2-2; V gene: TRBV11-2; CDR3 protein: CASSFTTGNTGELFF
J gene: TRBJ2-7; V gene: TRBV13; CDR3 protein: CASSKNRALSYEQYF
J gene: TRBJ2-3; V gene: TRBV6-5; CDR3 protein: CASSFPGTDTQYF
J gene: TRBJ1-3; V gene: TRBV7-2; CDR3 protein: CASSFSLSGSGNTIYF
J gene: TRBJ2-7; V gene: TRBV19; CDR3 protein: CASSIVAGGYEQYF
J gene: TRBJ2-7; V gene: TRBV14; CDR3 protein: CASSQGRASGLRAEQYF
J gene: TRBJ1-6; V gene: TRBV10-2; CDR3 protein: CASSENLVTGWSPLHF
J gene: TRBJ2-1; V gene: TRBV7-3; CDR3 protein: CASNNGGGAYNEQFF
J gene: TRBJ2-7; V gene: TRBV30; CDR3 protein: CAWSADRDYEQYF